This is a list of T cell receptor beta chains from one sample in a study of CD8 T cells in Susac syndrome. One entry per CDR3 protein, called by TCRdb with MiXCR from the immunoSEQ multiplex PCR reads. The repertoire holds roughly 400,000 distinct CDR3 sequences, 75% to 90% seen once, with approximately 0.12% in the top ten. Sequenced: CD8+ T cells from PBMCs. Receptors originate from a human donor with multiple sclerosis. CDR3s include the opening cysteine and the closing phenylalanine or tryptophan. The order of the fields is CDR3 protein, CDR3 length, V gene, J gene.

CDR3: CASSQWDSYEQYF
length: 13
V: TRBV4-1
J: TRBJ2-7

CDR3: CASSLRLGTTDQPQHF
length: 16
V: TRBV27
J: TRBJ1-5

CDR3: CASSPWSSGAYEQYF
length: 15
V: TRBV7-2
J: TRBJ2-7

CDR3: CSVEGPGQLYEQYF
length: 14
V: TRBV29-1
J: TRBJ2-7

CDR3: CASSYPVAGGHTGELFF
length: 17
V: TRBV6-5
J: TRBJ2-2

CDR3: CASSQIGGEGLFF
length: 13
V: TRBV4-2
J: TRBJ2-2

CDR3: CAWSSGASKVQYF
length: 13
V: TRBV30
J: TRBJ2-7

CDR3: CASSQEDNRVYEQYF
length: 15
V: TRBV4-1
J: TRBJ2-7

CDR3: CASSLVVRDAGNTIYF
length: 16
V: TRBV11-2
J: TRBJ1-3

CDR3: CASSLQEVFGGELFF
length: 15
V: TRBV5-1
J: TRBJ2-2

CDR3: CASSLAGFDTEAFF
length: 14
V: TRBV12-3/TRBV12-4
J: TRBJ1-1

CDR3: CASSRGDFGYTF
length: 12
V: TRBV5-6
J: TRBJ1-2

CDR3: CARALESGQYGYTF
length: 14
V: TRBV2
J: TRBJ1-2

CDR3: CASPGAGEKLFF
length: 12
V: TRBV5-4
J: TRBJ1-4

CDR3: CASSFGLFYEQYF
length: 13
V: TRBV27
J: TRBJ2-7

CDR3: CAWSVLDRNTGELFF
length: 15
V: TRBV30
J: TRBJ2-2

CDR3: CASSPWQGTGNTIYF
length: 15
V: TRBV11-2
J: TRBJ1-3

CDR3: CATFGGTEAFF
length: 11
V: TRBV7-6
J: TRBJ1-1

CDR3: CASSPQGRRDQPQHF
length: 15
V: TRBV3-1
J: TRBJ1-5

CDR3: CASSSTGGEDTEAFF
length: 15
V: TRBV2
J: TRBJ1-1

CDR3: CASSPPPDGTYEQYF
length: 15
V: TRBV18
J: TRBJ2-7

CDR3: CASSYSGSPEAFF
length: 13
V: TRBV6-5
J: TRBJ1-1

CDR3: CASSIRSGLVTGELFF
length: 16
V: TRBV19
J: TRBJ2-2

CDR3: CASSPGQGVYGYTF
length: 14
V: TRBV6-5
J: TRBJ1-2

CDR3: CASSGSGQETQYF
length: 13
V: TRBV9
J: TRBJ2-5

CDR3: CASRDPWFRDHEQYF
length: 15
V: TRBV28
J: TRBJ2-7

CDR3: CSARVTSGSPYEQYF
length: 15
V: TRBV20-1
J: TRBJ2-7

CDR3: CAWSLDTPSASYEQYF
length: 16
V: TRBV30
J: TRBJ2-7

CDR3: CASSASSGEGTDTQYF
length: 16
V: TRBV11-3
J: TRBJ2-3

CDR3: CASSVYPEAATNTGELFF
length: 18
V: TRBV9
J: TRBJ2-2

CDR3: CASSPGTPINEQFF
length: 14
V: TRBV27
J: TRBJ2-1

CDR3: CATRTGSLEQYF
length: 12
V: TRBV10-3
J: TRBJ2-7

CDR3: CASTQYNQPQHF
length: 12
V: TRBV19
J: TRBJ1-5

CDR3: CASSKESTGDYEQYF
length: 15
V: TRBV11-2
J: TRBJ2-7

CDR3: CASSSFRASYEQYF
length: 14
V: TRBV5-4
J: TRBJ2-7

CDR3: CASNSPVSGANVLTF
length: 15
V: TRBV28
J: TRBJ2-6

CDR3: CASSLGVNTEAFF
length: 13
V: TRBV13
J: TRBJ1-1

CDR3: CASSLGTPTEAFF
length: 13
V: TRBV11-2
J: TRBJ1-1

CDR3: CASSLVGDSGEAFF
length: 14
V: TRBV11-2
J: TRBJ1-1

CDR3: CASSYSTSANEQYF
length: 14
V: TRBV6-5
J: TRBJ2-7

CDR3: CASSYSRHTDTEAFF
length: 15
V: TRBV6-6
J: TRBJ1-1

CDR3: CASSLGGEGPSTEAFF
length: 16
V: TRBV5-1
J: TRBJ1-1

CDR3: CASSRARDGNQPQHF
length: 15
V: TRBV4-1
J: TRBJ1-5

CDR3: CASSQQGGGEDTEAFF
length: 16
V: TRBV4-1
J: TRBJ1-1

CDR3: CASSDPSSLYGQYF
length: 14
V: TRBV10-1
J: TRBJ2-7

CDR3: CASSPHELYEQFF
length: 13
V: TRBV14
J: TRBJ2-1

CDR3: CASSFGIIQVNNQPQHF
length: 17
V: TRBV5-5
J: TRBJ1-5

CDR3: CASGDWTSGGTSSSYNEQFF
length: 20
V: TRBV6-1
J: TRBJ2-1

CDR3: CASGLADSYYGYTF
length: 14
V: TRBV12-5
J: TRBJ1-2

CDR3: CASSYLAGPYEQYF
length: 14
V: TRBV6-5
J: TRBJ2-7

CDR3: CASSLVVGLDGYTF
length: 14
V: TRBV5-6
J: TRBJ1-2